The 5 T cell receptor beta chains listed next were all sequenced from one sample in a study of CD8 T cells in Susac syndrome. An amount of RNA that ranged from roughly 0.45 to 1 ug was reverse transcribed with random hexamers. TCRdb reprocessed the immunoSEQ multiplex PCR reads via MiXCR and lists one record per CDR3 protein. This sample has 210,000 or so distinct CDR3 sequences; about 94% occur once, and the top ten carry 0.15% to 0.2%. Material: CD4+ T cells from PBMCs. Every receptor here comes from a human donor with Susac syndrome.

The CDR3 loop reads CASSQDVDSEQYF. CDR3 DNA sequence: TGTGCCAGCAGCCAAGATGTCGATTCCGAGCAGTACTTC. The chain joins TRBV14 to TRBJ2-7; D call uncertain. Looked up from germline, CDR1 is SGHDN and CDR2 is FVKESK. The CDR3 runs to 13 residues. V lost 0 bases and J 6 bases, leaving 9 bases between the germline ends.

The DNA of the CDR3 is TGCAGTGCAACCGGACCCTCCAGAGGCAATCAGCCCCAGCATTTT. Its translation: CSATGPSRGNQPQHF. V gene TRBV20-1 combines with J gene TRBJ1-5; D not certain. Per the germline V gene, CDR1 is DFQATT and CDR2 is SNEGSKA (reference sequence). The V gene lost 6 bases and the J gene lost 2 bases, with 17 bases spanning the gap. The CDR3 covers 15 residues.

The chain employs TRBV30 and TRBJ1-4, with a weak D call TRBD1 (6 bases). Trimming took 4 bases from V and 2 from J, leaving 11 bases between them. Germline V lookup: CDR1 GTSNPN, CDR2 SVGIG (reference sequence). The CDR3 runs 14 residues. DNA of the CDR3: TGTGCCTGGACCCGGACAGCTACTAATGAAAAACTGTTTTTT. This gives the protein CAWTRTATNEKLFF.

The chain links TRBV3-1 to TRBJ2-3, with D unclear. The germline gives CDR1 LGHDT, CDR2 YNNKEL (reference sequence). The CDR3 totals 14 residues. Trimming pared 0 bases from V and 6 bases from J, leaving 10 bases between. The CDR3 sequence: CASSQDQREDTQYF. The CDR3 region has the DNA TGTGCCAGCAGCCAAGATCAACGCGAGGATACGCAGTATTTT.

The chain's CDR3 is CASSRSTLSEQYF. In DNA form, the CDR3 reads TGTGCCAGCAGCCGGTCAACGTTGAGCGAGCAGTACTTC. The chain uses TRBV7-8 and TRBJ2-7; D not resolved. The germline V gene has CDR1 SGHVS and CDR2 FQNEAQ. This CDR3 comprises 13 residues. Trimming removed 5 bases from V and 6 bases from J, with 14 bases in between.